The T cell receptor (beta chain) under discussion was sequenced for a study of cytomegalovirus exposure and HLA in healthy donors. The CDR3 contains 14 residues. Germline V gene sequence: CDR1 MNHNS, CDR2 SASEGT. V was pared by 4 bases and J by 8 bases, with 6 bases of the junction left unmatched. With 60 Vbeta and 13 Jbeta primers, the PCR was carried out. Clones were sequenced by immunoSEQ multiplex PCR, and TCRdb holds only the in-frame ones, with some missing. The sample yields over 100,000 clones, roughly three quarters seen once. Sequencing was performed on PBMCs. The receptor's source is a middle-aged woman in good health and CMV-seropositive. The rearrangement uses TRBV6-1 and TRBJ1-1, with 11 bases fitting TRBD1. The CDR3 region is CASSGSRDRGEAFF. CDR3 DNA: TGTGCCAGCAGTGGGAGCCGGGACAGGGGGGAAGCTTTCTTT.